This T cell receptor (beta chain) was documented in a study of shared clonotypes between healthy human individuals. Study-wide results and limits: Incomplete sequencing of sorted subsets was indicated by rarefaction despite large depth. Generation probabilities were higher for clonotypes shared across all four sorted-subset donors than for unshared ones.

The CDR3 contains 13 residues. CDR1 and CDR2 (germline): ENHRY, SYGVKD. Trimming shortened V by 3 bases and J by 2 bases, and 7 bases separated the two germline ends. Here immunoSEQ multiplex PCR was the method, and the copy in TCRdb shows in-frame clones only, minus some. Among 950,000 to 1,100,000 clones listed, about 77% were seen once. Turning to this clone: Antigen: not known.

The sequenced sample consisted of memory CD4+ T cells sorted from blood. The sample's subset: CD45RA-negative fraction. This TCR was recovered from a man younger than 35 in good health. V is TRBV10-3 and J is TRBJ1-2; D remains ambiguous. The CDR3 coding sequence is TGTGCCATCAGTGAATCACAGAACTATGGCTACACCTTC. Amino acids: CAISESQNYGYTF.